This T cell receptor (beta chain) comes out of a study of cytomegalovirus exposure and HLA in healthy donors. Study context: As an earlier analysis found, around 200 million T cells yielded 100 million to 130 million unique TCR beta sequences.

In the case of this clone: What it binds is unknown.

The CDR3 runs to 13 residues. CDR1 and CDR2 from the germline V gene are SGHTS and YDEGEE. V lost 3 bases to trimming and J lost 5 bases; unmatched junction nucleotides: 2. Notes on the study in general: The study recorded over 150 TCR beta chains that were cytomegalovirus-associated. The only immune exposure information that was available was CMV serostatus. In a later analysis, parvovirus B19, influenza, CMV and Epstein-Barr virus appeared linked to several top co-occurrence clusters.

PCR was performed using 60 Vbeta and 13 Jbeta primers. Assay: immunoSEQ multiplex PCR; the TCRdb copy retains only in-frame clones and omits some. This table holds about 140,000 clones, almost 85% found once. The V call is TRBV5-8, the J call TRBJ1-1; 9 bases fit TRBD1. Source material: PBMCs. The TCR was taken from a woman aged 40 to 50 in good health and CMV-seronegative. CDR3: CASSSGQGTEAFF. In DNA, the CDR3 is TGTGCCAGCAGCTCGGGACAGGGAACTGAAGCTTTCTTT.